This T cell receptor (beta chain) was found in a study of blood T cell repertoires in COVID-19. Across the study: Sites across the United States, Italy and Spain contributed samples from acute and convalescent COVID-19. PBMCs, B-cell-depleted T cells, or T cells were the source of the cDNA or gDNA that made up the material.

Generated by immunoSEQ multiplex PCR, the TCRdb table keeps only in-frame clones and is missing some. The data show over 60,000 clones, around 77% seen once. Trimming removed 5 bases from V and 3 bases from J; junction bases left unmatched: 4. The germline gives CDR1 MNHEY, CDR2 SMNVEV (reference sequence). The CDR3 extends over 13 amino acids. The sample comprised peripheral blood. The source of this sequence is a man at least 80 years old with active or convalescent COVID-19. The chain is built from TRBV27 and TRBJ2-7; 7 nucleotides agree with TRBD2. For the CDR3, the DNA is TGTGCCAGCAGTAAAAGGGAGGGCTACGAGCAGTACTTC. It encodes CASSKREGYEQYF.